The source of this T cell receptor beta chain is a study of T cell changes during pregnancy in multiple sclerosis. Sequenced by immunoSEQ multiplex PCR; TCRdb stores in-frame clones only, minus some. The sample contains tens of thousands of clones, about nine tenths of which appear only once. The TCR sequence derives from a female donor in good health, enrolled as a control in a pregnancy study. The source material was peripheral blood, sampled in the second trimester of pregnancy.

The CDR3 bases are TGTGCCAGCAGTGAGCGACCGCTAACGGGGGTCCCCCCCAACGAGCAGTACTTC. It encodes CASSERPLTGVPPNEQYF. V usage is TRBV25-1 and J usage is TRBJ2-7, with a tentative D call TRBD2 (6 bases). In germline, CDR1 is MGHDK, CDR2 SYGVNS. V was cut by 3 bases and J by 5 bases, with 26 bases left in between. The CDR3 runs to 18 residues.